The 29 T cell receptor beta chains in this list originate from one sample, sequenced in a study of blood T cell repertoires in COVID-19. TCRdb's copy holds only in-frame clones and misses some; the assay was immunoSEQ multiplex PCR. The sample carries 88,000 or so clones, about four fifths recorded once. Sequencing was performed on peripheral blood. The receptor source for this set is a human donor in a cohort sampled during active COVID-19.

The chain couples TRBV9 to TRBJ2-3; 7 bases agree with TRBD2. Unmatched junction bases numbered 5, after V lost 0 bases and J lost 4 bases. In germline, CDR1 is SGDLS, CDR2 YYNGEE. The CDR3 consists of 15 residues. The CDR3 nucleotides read TGTGCCAGCAGCGTAGGTGGCGGGAGCGCAGATACGCAGTATTTT. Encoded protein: CASSVGGGSADTQYF.

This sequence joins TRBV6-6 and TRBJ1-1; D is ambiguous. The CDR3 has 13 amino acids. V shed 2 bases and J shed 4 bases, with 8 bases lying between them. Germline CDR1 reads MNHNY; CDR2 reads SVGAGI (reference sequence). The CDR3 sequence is CASSYPLFTEAFF. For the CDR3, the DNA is TGTGCCAGCAGTTACCCTTTGTTCACTGAAGCTTTCTTT.

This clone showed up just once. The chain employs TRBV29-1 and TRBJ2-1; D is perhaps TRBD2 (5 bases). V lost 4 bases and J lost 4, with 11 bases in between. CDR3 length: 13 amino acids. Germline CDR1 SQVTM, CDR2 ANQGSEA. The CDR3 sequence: CSVGSTTYNEQFF. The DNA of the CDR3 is TGCAGCGTTGGATCGACTACGTACAATGAGCAGTTCTTC.

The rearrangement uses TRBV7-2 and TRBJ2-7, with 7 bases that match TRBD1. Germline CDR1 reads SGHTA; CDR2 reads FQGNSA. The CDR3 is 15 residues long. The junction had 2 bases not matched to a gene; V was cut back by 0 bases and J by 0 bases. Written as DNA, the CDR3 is TGTGCCAGCAGCTTAGCGGGACAGCCCTCCTACGAGCAGTACTTC. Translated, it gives CASSLAGQPSYEQYF.

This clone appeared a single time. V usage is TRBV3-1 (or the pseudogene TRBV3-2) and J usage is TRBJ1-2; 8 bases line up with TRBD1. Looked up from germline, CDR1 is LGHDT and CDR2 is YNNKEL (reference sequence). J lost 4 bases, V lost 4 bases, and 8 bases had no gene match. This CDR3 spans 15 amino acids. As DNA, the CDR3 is TGTGCCAGCAGCCGCACAGGGGGTGGGAGCTATGGCTACACCTTC. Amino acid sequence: CASSRTGGGSYGYTF.

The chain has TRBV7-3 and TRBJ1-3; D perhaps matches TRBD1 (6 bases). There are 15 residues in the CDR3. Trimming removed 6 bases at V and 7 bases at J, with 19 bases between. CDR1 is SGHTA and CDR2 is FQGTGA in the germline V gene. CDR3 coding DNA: TGTGCCAGCAGACTCCTTGTTAAGGGGGACAACACCATATATTTT. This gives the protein CASRLLVKGDNTIYF.

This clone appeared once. In nucleotides, the CDR3 is TGTGCCAGCAGCCTACCGACTAGCGGGAGGGCCTCAGATACGCAGTATTTT. Its protein is CASSLPTSGRASDTQYF. This chain joins TRBV3-1 (or the pseudogene TRBV3-2) and TRBJ2-3; 14 bases match TRBD2. The V gene's germline CDR1 is LGHDT and CDR2 YNNKEL (reference sequence). The CDR3 is made up of 17 amino acids. V was clipped by 4 bases and J by 4 bases; unmatched bases: 7.

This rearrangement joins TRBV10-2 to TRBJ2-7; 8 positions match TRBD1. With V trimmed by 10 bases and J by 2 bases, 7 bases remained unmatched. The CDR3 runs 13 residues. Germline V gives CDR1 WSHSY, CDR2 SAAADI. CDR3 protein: CATAQGATYEQYF. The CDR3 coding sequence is TGCGCCACCGCTCAGGGGGCCACCTACGAGCAGTACTTC.

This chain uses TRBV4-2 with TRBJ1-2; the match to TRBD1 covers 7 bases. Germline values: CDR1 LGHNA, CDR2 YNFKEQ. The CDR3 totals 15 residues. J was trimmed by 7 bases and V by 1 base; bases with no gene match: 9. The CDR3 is CASSQGKGARGGYTF. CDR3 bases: TGTGCCAGCAGCCAAGGGAAGGGGGCCAGGGGTGGCTACACCTTC.

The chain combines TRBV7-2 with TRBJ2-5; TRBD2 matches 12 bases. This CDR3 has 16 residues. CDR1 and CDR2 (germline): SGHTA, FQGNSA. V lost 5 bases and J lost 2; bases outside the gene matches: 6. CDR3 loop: CASSPSSGGVQETQYF. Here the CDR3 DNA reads TGTGCCAGCAGCCCTTCTAGCGGGGGGGTTCAAGAGACCCAGTACTTC.

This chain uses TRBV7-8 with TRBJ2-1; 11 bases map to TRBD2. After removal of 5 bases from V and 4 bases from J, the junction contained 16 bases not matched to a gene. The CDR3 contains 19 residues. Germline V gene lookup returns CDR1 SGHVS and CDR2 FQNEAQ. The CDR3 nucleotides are TGTGCCAGCAGCCTAAACCGAGGGACTAGCGGAGGGGTTTACAATGAGCAGTTCTTC. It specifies CASSLNRGTSGGVYNEQFF. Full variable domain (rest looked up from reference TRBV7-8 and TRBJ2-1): GAGVSQSPRYKVAKRGQDVALRCDPISGHVSLFWYQQALGQGPEFLTYFQNEAQLDKSGLPSDRFFAERPEGSVSTLKIQRTQQEDSAVYLCASSLNRGTSGGVYNEQFFGPGTRLTVL.

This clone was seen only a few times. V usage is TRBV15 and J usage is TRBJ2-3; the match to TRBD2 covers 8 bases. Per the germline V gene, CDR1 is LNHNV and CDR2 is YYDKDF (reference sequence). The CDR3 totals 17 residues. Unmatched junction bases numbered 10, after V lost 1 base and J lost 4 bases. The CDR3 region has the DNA TGTGCCACCAGCAGAGCCATCGGGAGGGCCCTATCAGATACGCAGTATTTT. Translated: CATSRAIGRALSDTQYF. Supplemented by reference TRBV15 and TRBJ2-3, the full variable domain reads DAMVIQNPRYQVTQFGKPVTLSCSQTLNHNVMYWYQQKSSQAPKLLFHYYDKDFNNEADTPDNFQSRRPNTSFCFLDIRSPGLGDTAMYLCATSRAIGRALSDTQYFGPGTRLTVL.

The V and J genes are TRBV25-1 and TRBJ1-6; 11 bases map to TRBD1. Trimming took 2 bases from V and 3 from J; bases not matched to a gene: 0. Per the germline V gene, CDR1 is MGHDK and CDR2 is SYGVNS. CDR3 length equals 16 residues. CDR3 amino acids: CASSEGTGGYNSPLHF. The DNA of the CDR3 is TGTGCCAGCAGTGAAGGGACAGGGGGCTATAATTCACCCCTCCACTTT.

DNA of the CDR3: TGTGCCACCAGCAGAGAGGGGCGGGGGGGCGAACTGTTTTTT. The encoded protein is CATSREGRGGELFF. The rearrangement links TRBV15 to TRBJ1-4, with TRBD1 as a possible D gene (6 bases). The CDR3 spans 14 residues. Germline V gene data show CDR1 as LNHNV and CDR2 as YYDKDF (reference sequence). The V end lost 0 bases, the J end lost 12 bases, and 14 bases lay between the germline ends.

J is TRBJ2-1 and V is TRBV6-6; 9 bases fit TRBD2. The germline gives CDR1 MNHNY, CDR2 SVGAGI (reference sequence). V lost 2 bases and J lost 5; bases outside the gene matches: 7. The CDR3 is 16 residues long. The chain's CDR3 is CASSYLSGSSDNEQFF. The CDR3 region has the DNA TGTGCCAGCAGTTACCTTAGCGGGAGCTCGGACAATGAGCAGTTCTTC.

The chain's CDR3 is CASSLEDSQETQYF. The CDR3 coding sequence is TGTGCCAGCAGCTTAGAAGACTCTCAAGAGACCCAGTACTTC. The V gene is TRBV7-2, the J gene TRBJ2-5; D not resolved. Germline CDR1 is SGHTA and CDR2 is FQGNSA. This CDR3 contains 14 residues. V was cut by 1 base and J by 2 bases, with 8 bases left in between. The full variable domain, completed using reference TRBV7-2 and TRBJ2-5, is GAGVSQSPSNKVTEKGKDVELRCDPISGHTALYWYRQSLGQGLEFLIYFQGNSAPDKSGLPSDRFSAERTGGSVSTLTIQRTQQEDSAVYLCASSLEDSQETQYFGPGTRLLVL.

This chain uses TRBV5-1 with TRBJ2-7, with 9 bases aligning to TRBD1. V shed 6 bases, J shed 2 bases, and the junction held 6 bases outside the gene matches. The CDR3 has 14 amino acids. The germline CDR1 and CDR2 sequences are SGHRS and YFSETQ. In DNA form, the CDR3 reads TGCGCCAGCACCCCGGGACAGGGACCCTACGAGCAGTACTTC. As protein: CASTPGQGPYEQYF.

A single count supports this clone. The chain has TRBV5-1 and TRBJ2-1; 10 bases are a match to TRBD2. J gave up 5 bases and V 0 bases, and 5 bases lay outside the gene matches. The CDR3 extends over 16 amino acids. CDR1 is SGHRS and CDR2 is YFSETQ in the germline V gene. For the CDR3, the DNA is TGCGCCAGCAGCTTGGAGATAGCGGGAGGCCACAATGAGCAGTTCTTC. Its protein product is CASSLEIAGGHNEQFF.

Here the CDR3 DNA reads TGCGCCAGCAGCCAAGGGACAGGGGACTACGAGCAGTACTTC. Protein product: CASSQGTGDYEQYF. The V and J genes are TRBV4-3 and TRBJ2-7; 9 positions match TRBD1. This CDR3 contains 14 residues. With V trimmed by 1 base and J by 3 bases, 1 base remained unmatched. Germline CDR1 and CDR2: LGHNA and YSLEER.

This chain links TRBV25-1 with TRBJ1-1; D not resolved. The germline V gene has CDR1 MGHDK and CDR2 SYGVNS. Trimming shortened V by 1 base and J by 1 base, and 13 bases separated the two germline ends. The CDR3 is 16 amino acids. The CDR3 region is CASSEFEGRRNTEAFF. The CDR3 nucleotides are TGTGCCAGCAGTGAATTTGAGGGTAGGAGGAACACTGAAGCTTTCTTT. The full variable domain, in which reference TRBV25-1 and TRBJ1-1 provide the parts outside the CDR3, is EADIYQTPRYLVIGTGKKITLECSQTMGHDKMYWYQQDPGMELHLIHYSYGVNSTEKGDLSSESTVSRIRTEHFPLTLESARPSHTSQYLCASSEFEGRRNTEAFFGQGTRLTVV.

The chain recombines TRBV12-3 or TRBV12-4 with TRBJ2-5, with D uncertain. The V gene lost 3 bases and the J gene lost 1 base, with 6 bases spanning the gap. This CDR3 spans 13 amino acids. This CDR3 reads CASSFIIQETQYF. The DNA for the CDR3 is TGTGCCAGCAGTTTTATTATCCAAGAGACCCAGTACTTC.

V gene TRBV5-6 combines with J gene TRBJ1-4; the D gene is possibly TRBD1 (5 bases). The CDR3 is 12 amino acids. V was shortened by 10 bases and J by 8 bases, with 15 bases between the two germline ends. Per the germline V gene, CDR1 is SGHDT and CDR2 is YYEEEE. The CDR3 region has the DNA TGTGCCCCCGGGGGGTCGGGCGAAAAACTGTTTTTT. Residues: CAPGGSGEKLFF.

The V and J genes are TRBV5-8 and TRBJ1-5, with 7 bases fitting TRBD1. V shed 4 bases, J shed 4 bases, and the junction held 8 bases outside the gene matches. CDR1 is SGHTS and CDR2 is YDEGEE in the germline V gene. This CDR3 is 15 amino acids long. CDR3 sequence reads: CASSPTTQGNQPQHF. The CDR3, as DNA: TGTGCCAGCAGCCCGACTACACAGGGGAATCAGCCCCAGCATTTT.

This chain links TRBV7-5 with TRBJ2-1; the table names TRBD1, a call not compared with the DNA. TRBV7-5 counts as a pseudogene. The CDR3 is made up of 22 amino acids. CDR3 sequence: CARSHRNPPGQKTSDSYNEQFF. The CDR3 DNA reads TGTGCCAGAAGTCACCGAAACCCCCCGGGACAGAAAACCTCCGACTCCTACAATGAGCAGTTCTTC.

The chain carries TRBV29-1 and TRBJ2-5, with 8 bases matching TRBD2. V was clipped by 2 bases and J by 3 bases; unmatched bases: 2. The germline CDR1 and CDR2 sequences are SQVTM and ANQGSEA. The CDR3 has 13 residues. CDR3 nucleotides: TGCAGCGTTGAAAAACTAGCGGAAGAGACCCAGTACTTC. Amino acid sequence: CSVEKLAEETQYF.

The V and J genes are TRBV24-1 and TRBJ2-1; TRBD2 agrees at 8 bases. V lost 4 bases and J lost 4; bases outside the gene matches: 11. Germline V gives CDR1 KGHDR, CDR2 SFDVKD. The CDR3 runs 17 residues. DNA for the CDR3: TGTGCCACCAGTGAGAGCCCCAGCGGGGGTCCATACAATGAGCAGTTCTTC. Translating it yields CATSESPSGGPYNEQFF.

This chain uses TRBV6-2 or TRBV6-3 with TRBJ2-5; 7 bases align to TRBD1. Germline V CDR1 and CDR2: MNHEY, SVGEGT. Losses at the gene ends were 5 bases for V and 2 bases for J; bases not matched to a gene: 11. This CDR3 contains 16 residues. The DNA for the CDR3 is TGTGCCAGCAGTAGGGCGACAGGGCCGAATCAAGAGACCCAGTACTTC. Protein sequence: CASSRATGPNQETQYF.

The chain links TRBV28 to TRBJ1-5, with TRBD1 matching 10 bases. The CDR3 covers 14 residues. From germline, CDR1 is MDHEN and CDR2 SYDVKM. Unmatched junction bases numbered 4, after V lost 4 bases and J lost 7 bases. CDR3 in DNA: TGTGCCAGCAGTTCCGGGACAGGGGTCCAGCCCCAGCATTTT. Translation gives CASSSGTGVQPQHF.

The CDR3 region has the DNA TGTGCCAGCAGCTCACATGGTCTTTTCTCCTACAATGAGCAGTTCTTC. Translation: CASSSHGLFSYNEQFF. This rearrangement joins TRBV11-3 to TRBJ2-1; D is unclear. Germline V lookup: CDR1 SGHNT, CDR2 YENEEA. V shed 4 bases and J shed 0 bases, with 13 bases lying between them. The CDR3 is 16 amino acids. The full variable domain, completed using reference TRBV11-3 and TRBJ2-1, is EAGVVQSPRYKIIEKKQPVAFWCNPISGHNTLYWYLQNLGQGPELLIRYENEEAVDDSQLPKDRFSAERLKGVDSTLKIQPAELGDSAVYLCASSSHGLFSYNEQFFGPGTRLTVL.